The clone carrying this T cell receptor beta chain turned up a few times. Its antigen remains unknown. TCRdb fed the reads into MiXCR, producing one record per CDR3 protein. The table includes around 130,000 distinct CDR3 sequences, roughly a quarter detected once. These data belong to a study of T cell repertoires in cytomegalovirus infection. Deletions cut 2 bases from V and 2 bases from J, with 6 bases between. From germline, CDR1 is LNHDA and CDR2 SQIVND (reference sequence). The CDR3 length is 13 residues. The sequence came from a human donor in good health (CMV status not recorded). Some clones in this sample may be carry-over from other donors' samples. The sample consisted of PBMCs, sequenced either directly or after in vitro stimulation (not recorded which). This chain uses TRBV19 with TRBJ2-5; D unresolved. The CDR3 loop reads CASSISGQETQYF. CDR3 nucleotides: TGTGCCAGTAGTATATCCGGACAAGAGACCCAGTACTTC. The complete variable domain, with remaining parts taken from reference TRBV19 and TRBJ2-5, reads DGGITQSPKYLFRKEGQNVTLSCEQNLNHDAMYWYRQDPGQGLRLIYYSQIVNDFQKGDIAEGYSVSREKKESFPLTVTSAQKNPTAFYLCASSISGQETQYFGPGTRLLVL.